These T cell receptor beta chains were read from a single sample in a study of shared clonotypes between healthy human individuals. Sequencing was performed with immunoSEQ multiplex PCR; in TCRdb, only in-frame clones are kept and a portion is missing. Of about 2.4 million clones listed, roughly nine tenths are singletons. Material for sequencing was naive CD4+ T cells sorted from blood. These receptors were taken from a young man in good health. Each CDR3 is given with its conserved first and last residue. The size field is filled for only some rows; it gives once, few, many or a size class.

CASSGRGKNTGELFF TRBV6-1 - 15
CASSSTDRAEAFF TRBV5-1 - 13
CAISESVVETQYF TRBV10-3 - 13
CASSLRHIVNTEAFF TRBV5-6 - 15
CAWSVGGTSGNTIYF TRBV30 - 15
CASSVGGTNQSPLHF TRBV9 - 15
CASSEGTVNEKLFF TRBV6-1 once 14
CASSRIFAPGQGDGNSPLHF TRBV5-1 - 20
CASSLDRSYNEQFF TRBV11-2 - 14
CASSLIGLGTEAFF TRBV27 - 14
CAISEVAGAYEQYF TRBV10-3 - 14
CASSDGGPGGYTF TRBV6-4 - 13
CARTPGSGTEAFF TRBV5-3 once 13
CASSSDRHSYNEQFF TRBV7-3 - 15
CASSSRTGGETQYF TRBV7-2 - 14
CASSMEASGRASYQETQYF TRBV19 - 19
CASSSLRDRWNTGELFF TRBV9 - 17
CASIKGLDAFF TRBV6-5 once 11
CASSHPRERSSYNSPLHF TRBV19 - 18
CASSDVAKNNYGYTF TRBV6-1 once 15
CASSQERGLAGRTGELFF TRBV4-3 - 18
CAWSSVPDTQYF TRBV30 - 12
CASRASGMRNTQYF TRBV19 - 14
CASTPTGRSYEQYF TRBV27 - 14
CASSRRPGGDTDTQYF TRBV2 - 16
CASSFFSGNGIQYF TRBV28 - 14
CASSLNPLGLAGGIYTGELFF TRBV7-3 once 21
CASSLGVGAYEQYF TRBV5-1 - 14